The next 12 T cell receptor beta chains were all read from a single sample in a study of regulatory T cells in long-lasting Graves disease. Building the TCR beta libraries relied on iRepertoire HTBI primers, and CDR3 regions underwent Arm-PCR. Using its own MiXCR run on the multiplex PCR reads, TCRdb lists one record per CDR3 protein. The sample shows over 500,000 distinct CDR3 sequences, about 15% of them seen only once. The time point is: newly diagnosed GD, antithyroid drugs for less than 3 months. The authors made the TCR library using RNA they extracted from PBMCs. The sample also formed part of further work on T cells in Graves' hyperthyroidism and ophthalmopathy.

Sample: peripheral blood mononuclear cells (PBMCs), taken at new diagnosis, from a patient treated with antithyroid drugs. These receptors were obtained from a woman aged 25 to 45 with Graves disease.

The chain is built from TRBV30 and TRBJ2-5, with TRBD2 as a possible D gene (6 bases). The CDR3 is made up of 13 amino acids. V was shortened by 2 bases and J by 2 bases, with 9 bases between the two germline ends. Per the germline V gene, CDR1 is GTSNPN and CDR2 is SVGIG (reference sequence). The CDR3 DNA is TGTGCCTGGAGTCTGGGGGGTCAAGAGACCCAGTACTTC. Its translation: CAWSLGGQETQYF. The full variable domain, rest sourced from reference TRBV30 and TRBJ2-5, is SQTIHQWPATLVQPVGSPLSLECTVEGTSNPNLYWYRQAAGRGLQLLFYSVGIGQISSEVPQNLSASRPQDRQFILSSKKLLLSDSGFYLCAWSLGGQETQYFGPGTRLLVL.

V and J are TRBV29-1 and TRBJ2-7; D remains unclear. Trimming took off 0 bases at V and 6 bases at J, with 21 bases between the two ends. Germline V gives CDR1 SQVTM, CDR2 ANQGSEA. CDR3 length: 16 amino acids. The CDR3 here is CSVEEHSRAPRIEQYF. The CDR3, as DNA: TGCAGCGTTGAAGAGCACAGTAGAGCCCCACGCATCGAGCAGTACTTC.

This clonotype was detected many times. The chain carries TRBV12-3 or TRBV12-4 and TRBJ2-1; tentatively, D is TRBD2 (7 bases). There are 14 residues in the CDR3. Deletions cut 5 bases from V and 8 bases from J, with 16 bases between. The CDR3 coding sequence is TGTGCCAGCAGTCTCGGGGGCGGGAGTGATGAGCAGTTCTTC. It encodes CASSLGGGSDEQFF.

V is TRBV20-1 and J is TRBJ2-5; possibly TRBD2 for D (5 bases). Germline CDR1 DFQATT, CDR2 SNEGSKA (reference sequence). The CDR3 has 13 amino acids. The V and J ends lost 4 bases and 2 bases respectively, with 11 bases between them. CDR3 sequence: CSATHPGQETQYF. CDR3 sequence (DNA): TGCAGTGCTACTCACCCGGGGCAAGAGACCCAGTACTTC.

The table lists this clonotype with many counts. V and J are TRBV11-2 and TRBJ2-3; D gene uncertain. CDR3 length: 15 amino acids. The ends were cut back, 4 bases at V and 5 bases at J, with 16 bases in the middle. Germline loops: CDR1 SGHAT, CDR2 FQNNGV. The CDR3 DNA reads as TGTGCCAGCAGCTCCAACTCGGTCCCCGGAGATACGCAGTATTTT. Protein: CASSSNSVPGDTQYF. Combining the CDR3 with reference TRBV11-2 and TRBJ2-3 gives the whole variable domain EAGVAQSPRYKIIEKRQSVAFWCNPISGHATLYWYQQILGQGPKLLIQFQNNGVVDDSQLPKDRFSAERLKGVDSTLKIQPAKLEDSAVYLCASSSNSVPGDTQYFGPGTRLTVL.

The rearrangement links TRBV5-8 to TRBJ2-7; weak D call: TRBD1 (7 bases). The CDR3 totals 14 residues. CDR1 and CDR2 from the germline V gene are SGHTS and YDEGEE. V lost 5 bases and J 5 bases, leaving 17 bases between the germline ends. The CDR3 sequence: CASSSGQRVNEQYF. DNA for the CDR3: TGTGCCAGCAGTTCGGGACAGCGGGTCAACGAGCAGTACTTC.

This clonotype was seen a single time. This may be a read error, as it is one base from a much larger clone. J is TRBJ2-7 and V is TRBV12-3 or TRBV12-4; D not certain. The CDR3 totals 13 residues. Deletions cut 6 bases from V and 2 bases from J, with 11 bases between. Here the CDR3 reads CASSPDGPYEQYF. The DNA for the CDR3 is TGTGCCAGCAGCCCGGACGGGCCCTACGAGCAGTACTTC.

The chain uses TRBV28 and TRBJ2-7, with 11 bases identical to TRBD2. This CDR3 is built from 17 residues. The V gene's germline CDR1 is MDHEN and CDR2 SYDVKM. With 6 bases clipped from V and 0 bases from J, the junction kept 10 bases outside the gene matches. The CDR3 DNA reads TGTGCCAGCAGCCATTGGACTAGCGGGCAAAGCTCCTACGAGCAGTACTTC. This gives the protein CASSHWTSGQSSYEQYF.

The genes are TRBV6-2 or TRBV6-3 and TRBJ2-1; D ambiguous. The CDR3 extends over 15 amino acids. Germline CDR1 MNHEY, CDR2 SVGEGT. The V and J ends lost 7 bases and 7 bases respectively, with 20 bases between them. The CDR3 DNA reads as TGTGCCAGCAATCCCCTTAATGTTGAAGGGAATGAGCAGTTCTTC. This gives the protein CASNPLNVEGNEQFF.

The chain is built from TRBV6-4 and TRBJ2-1; 9 nucleotides line up with TRBD1. From germline, CDR1 is MRHNA and CDR2 SNTAGT. The J segment lost 4 bases and the V segment lost 11 bases, leaving 9 bases of the junction unmatched. CDR3 length: 14 residues. The CDR3 loop is CAAYRDRVYNEQFF. Written as DNA, the CDR3 is TGTGCCGCCTACCGGGACAGGGTTTACAATGAGCAGTTCTTC.

With respect to this clonotype: This could be a read error, since a much larger clone is one nucleotide away. V gene TRBV27 combines with J gene TRBJ1-3; 7 bases line up with TRBD1. The CDR3 runs to 13 residues. From germline, CDR1 is MNHEY and CDR2 SMNVEV (reference sequence). The CDR3 loop reads CASQTGSGNAIYF. In DNA form, the CDR3 reads TGTGCCAGCCAGACAGGGAGTGGAAACGCCATATATTTT.

This clonotype was recorded at least ten times. The rearrangement links TRBV28 to TRBJ1-3; D possibly corresponds to TRBD1 (6 bases). V lost 7 bases, J lost 0 bases, and 16 bases lay in between. Germline CDR1 is MDHEN and CDR2 is SYDVKM. This CDR3 is built from 16 residues. The CDR3 region is CASNFGQGISGNTIYF. The DNA of the CDR3 is TGTGCCAGCAATTTCGGGCAGGGGATCTCTGGAAACACCATATATTTT.